These T cell receptor beta chains were read from a single sample in a study of T cell responses to AZD1222 COVID-19 vaccine. Clones were sequenced by immunoSEQ multiplex PCR, and TCRdb holds only the in-frame ones, with some missing. The sample has roughly 150,000 clones, about 91% seen once. Here the sequenced sample was peripheral blood, taken on day 0 of AZD1222 vaccination. These receptors all come from an adult in good health. CDR3s include the opening cysteine and the closing phenylalanine or tryptophan. D genes are given only for firm matches.

J,length,D,V,CDR3,DNA
TRBJ2-1,14,TRBD2,TRBV7-2,CASSLAASGNEQFF,TGTGCCAGCAGCTTAGCGGCTAGCGGAAATGAGCAGTTCTTC
TRBJ1-1,13,-,TRBV12-3/TRBV12-4,CASSRAWGTEAFF,TGTGCCAGCAGTCGGGCTTGGGGCACTGAAGCTTTCTTT
TRBJ1-1,12,-,TRBV29-1,CSVGPGYTEAFF,TGCAGCGTGGGCCCCGGATACACTGAAGCTTTCTTT
TRBJ1-5,14,-,TRBV18,CASSRAAGHEPQHF,TGTGCCAGCTCACGGGCGGCAGGACATGAGCCCCAGCATTTT
TRBJ1-4,15,TRBD1,TRBV24-1,CATSDLTGGAEKLFF,TGTGCCACCAGTGATTTGACAGGGGGCGCTGAAAAACTGTTTTTT
TRBJ2-7,18,-,TRBV6-2/TRBV6-3,CASSYSFHGRDISYEQYF,TGTGCCAGCAGTTACTCGTTCCACGGGAGAGATATATCGTACGAGCAGTACTTC
TRBJ2-1,15,TRBD2,TRBV18,CASSPLPSGGNEQFF,TGTGCCAGCTCACCCTTGCCGAGCGGGGGCAATGAGCAGTTCTTC
TRBJ2-7,15,TRBD1,TRBV7-9,CASSWDRKSSYEQYF,TGTGCCAGCAGCTGGGACAGGAAAAGCTCCTACGAGCAGTACTTC
TRBJ2-7,14,TRBD1,TRBV3-1/TRBV3-2,CASSQGQDPSEQYF,TGTGCCAGCAGCCAGGGACAGGACCCATCCGAGCAGTACTTC
TRBJ1-5,13,-,TRBV28,CATLRVSNQPQHF,TGTGCCACCCTTAGGGTAAGCAATCAGCCCCAGCATTTT
TRBJ2-3,18,-,TRBV13,CASYLGMGQGSSTDTQYF,-